This record covers a single T cell receptor (beta chain). Its antigen remains unidentified. With 60 Vbeta and 13 Jbeta primers, the PCR was carried out. Some clones are missing from TCRdb's copy, which holds only in-frame ones; the method was immunoSEQ multiplex PCR. This sample has 150,000 to 200,000 clones; more than 70% occur once, and the top ten carry approximately 2.8%. This specimen belongs to a study of cytomegalovirus exposure and HLA in healthy donors. About the research overall: Around 190 million T cells yielded 100 million or so unique TCR beta sequences, as an earlier analysis found. There were about 85 million unique TCRs (from HLA-typed donors) in an early data release. Study results and limitations: Later analysis identified a missense DCLRE1C variant that was linked to TCR beta V- and J-gene trimming.

Though probably carrying unrecorded immune exposures, donors were nominally healthy at sampling. Germline V gene lookup returns CDR1 LNHDA and CDR2 SQIVND (reference sequence). The CDR3 totals 14 residues. Trimming cost V 5 bases and J 5 bases; bases outside gene matches: 4. V gene TRBV19 combines with J gene TRBJ1-4; 8 bases agree with TRBD1. The origin of this receptor is a male donor in good health and CMV-seronegative. Specimen: PBMCs. The CDR3 reads CASSLQGGNEKLFF. The CDR3 nucleotides read TGTGCCAGTAGTCTACAGGGGGGAAATGAAAAACTGTTTTTT. Supplemented by reference TRBV19 and TRBJ1-4, the full variable domain reads DGGITQSPKYLFRKEGQNVTLSCEQNLNHDAMYWYRQDPGQGLRLIYYSQIVNDFQKGDIAEGYSVSREKKESFPLTVTSAQKNPTAFYLCASSLQGGNEKLFFGSGTQLSVL.